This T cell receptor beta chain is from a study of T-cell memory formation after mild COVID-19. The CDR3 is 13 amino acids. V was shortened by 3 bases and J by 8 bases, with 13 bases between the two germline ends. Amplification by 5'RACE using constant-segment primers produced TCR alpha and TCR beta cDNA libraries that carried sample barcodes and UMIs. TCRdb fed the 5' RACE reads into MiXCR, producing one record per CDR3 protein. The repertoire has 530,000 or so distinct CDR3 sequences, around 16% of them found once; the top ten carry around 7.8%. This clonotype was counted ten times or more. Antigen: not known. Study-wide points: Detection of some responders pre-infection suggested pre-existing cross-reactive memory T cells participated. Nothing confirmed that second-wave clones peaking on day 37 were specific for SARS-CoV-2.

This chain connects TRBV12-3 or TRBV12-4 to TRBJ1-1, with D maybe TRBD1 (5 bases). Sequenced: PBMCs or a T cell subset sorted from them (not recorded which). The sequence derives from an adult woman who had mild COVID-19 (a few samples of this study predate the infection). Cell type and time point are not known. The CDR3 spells CASSFSGFREAFF. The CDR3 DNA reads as TGTGCCAGCAGTTTCTCAGGGTTTAGGGAAGCTTTCTTT.